This TCR beta chain was identified during a study of cytomegalovirus exposure and HLA in healthy donors. The study, taken as a whole, reports: In a later analysis, V- and J-gene trimming of beta chains associated with a DCLRE1C missense variant, replicated independently. The study recorded 150 to 200 TCR beta chains that were cytomegalovirus-associated. Among the sequence variants, a highly shared cluster was likely an artifact of sequencing.

As regards this clone: Its antigen is unknown.

The study ran its PCR with 60 Vbeta and 13 Jbeta primers. Here immunoSEQ multiplex PCR was the method, and the copy in TCRdb shows in-frame clones only, minus some. The table for this sample gives approximately 100,000 clones. Germline lookup yields CDR1 SQVTM and CDR2 ANQGSEA. The CDR3 is 15 amino acids. V lost 8 bases, J lost 9 bases, and 17 bases stayed unmatched. V and J are TRBV29-1 and TRBJ2-1; 9 bases line up with TRBD1. The sequenced material came from PBMCs. The source of this sequence is a man aged 50 to 60 in good health and CMV-seronegative. The CDR3 DNA follows: TGCAGCACAGACAGAGGGACAGGGTTAACCTTTGAGCAGTTCTTC. Encoded protein: CSTDRGTGLTFEQFF.